These T cell receptor beta chains were read from a single sample in a study of CD8+ T cells in alopecia areata. The data were produced by immunoSEQ multiplex PCR, yet TCRdb's version contains in-frame clones alone and is incomplete. The sample records 55,000 to 65,000 clones, about 44% being singletons. Sequencing was done on a sample of NKG2D-low CD8+ T cells sorted from blood. The receptors stem from a human donor with alopecia areata. Both conserved end residues are part of each CDR3. Each record gives: V gene, D gene, clone size, J gene, CDR3 DNA, CDR3 protein. A D gene is named only where the DNA matches it firmly. Part of the rows lack a size; the others show once, few, many or a class for expanded clones.

V: TRBV29-1; D: NA; size: few; J: TRBJ2-2; DNA: TGCAGCGTTGAAAAACAGGTGCCCGGGGAGCTGTTTTTT; CDR3: CSVEKQVPGELFF
V: TRBV5-1; D: NA; size: few; J: TRBJ2-1; DNA: TGCGCCAGCAGCTACGACAGGTCCCCTACCCTTAGTGAGCAGTTCTTC; CDR3: CASSYDRSPTLSEQFF
V: TRBV4-3; D: NA; size: NA; J: TRBJ2-3; DNA: TGCGCCAGCAGCCAAGTGGGGGTCACAGATACGCAGTATTTT; CDR3: CASSQVGVTDTQYF
V: TRBV23-1; D: NA; size: few; J: TRBJ2-5; DNA: TGCGCCAGCAGTCAAAATGCCCCTTCCCCAATGTATGAGACCCAGTACTTC; CDR3: CASSQNAPSPMYETQYF
V: TRBV9; D: TRBD1; size: NA; J: TRBJ2-1; DNA: TGTGCCAGCAGCGCGAACAGGGGGAATGAGCAGTTCTTC; CDR3: CASSANRGNEQFF
V: TRBV5-1; D: NA; size: NA; J: TRBJ2-4; DNA: TGCGCCAGCAGCTTGGAACAGGGAATAGGCATTCAGTACTTC; CDR3: CASSLEQGIGIQYF
V: TRBV29-1; D: NA; size: few; J: TRBJ2-7; DNA: TGCAGCGTTGAAGACGCGACGAGTCCAACGTACGAGCAGTACTTC; CDR3: CSVEDATSPTYEQYF
V: TRBV27; D: TRBD1; size: NA; J: TRBJ1-2; DNA: TGTGCCAGCAGTTTACACAGGGGGCGCGATGGCTACACCTTC; CDR3: CASSLHRGRDGYTF
V: TRBV13; D: NA; size: NA; J: TRBJ2-7; DNA: TGTGCCAGCAGCTCAGGCCGGTCCTACGAGCAGTACTTC; CDR3: CASSSGRSYEQYF
V: TRBV9; D: NA; size: NA; J: TRBJ1-2; DNA: TGTGCCAGCAGCCCCCCTGACTATGGCTACACCTTC; CDR3: CASSPPDYGYTF